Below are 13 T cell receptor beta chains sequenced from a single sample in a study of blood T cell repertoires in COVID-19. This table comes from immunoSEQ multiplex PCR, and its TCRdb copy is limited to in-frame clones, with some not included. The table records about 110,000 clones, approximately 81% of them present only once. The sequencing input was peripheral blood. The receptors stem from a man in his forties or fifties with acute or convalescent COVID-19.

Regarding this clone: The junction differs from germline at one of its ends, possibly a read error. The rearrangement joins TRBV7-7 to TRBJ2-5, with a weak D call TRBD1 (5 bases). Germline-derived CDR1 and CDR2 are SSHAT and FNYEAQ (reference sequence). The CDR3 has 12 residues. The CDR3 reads CASSLSTGTQYF. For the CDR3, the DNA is TGTGCTAGCAGCTTAAGTACAGGGACCCAGTACTTC.

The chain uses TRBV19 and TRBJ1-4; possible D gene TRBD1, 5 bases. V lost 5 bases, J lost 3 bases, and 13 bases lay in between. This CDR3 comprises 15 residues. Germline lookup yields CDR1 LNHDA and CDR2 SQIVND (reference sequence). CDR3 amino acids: CASSPGGRSNEKLFF. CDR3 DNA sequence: TGTGCCAGTAGTCCCGGGGGGAGGTCTAATGAAAAACTGTTTTTT.

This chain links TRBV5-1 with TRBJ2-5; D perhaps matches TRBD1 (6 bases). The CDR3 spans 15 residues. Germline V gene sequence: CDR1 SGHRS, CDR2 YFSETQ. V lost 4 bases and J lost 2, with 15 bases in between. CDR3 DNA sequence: TGCGCCAGCAGCCCCCGCTGGGACACACAAGAGACCCAGTACTTC. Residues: CASSPRWDTQETQYF.

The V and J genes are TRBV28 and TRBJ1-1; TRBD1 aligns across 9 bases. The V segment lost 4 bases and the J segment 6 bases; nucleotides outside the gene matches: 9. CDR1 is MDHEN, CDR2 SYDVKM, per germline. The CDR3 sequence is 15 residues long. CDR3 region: CASSYLTGGGAEAFF. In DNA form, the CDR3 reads TGTGCCAGCAGTTACCTCACAGGGGGCGGTGCTGAAGCTTTCTTT.

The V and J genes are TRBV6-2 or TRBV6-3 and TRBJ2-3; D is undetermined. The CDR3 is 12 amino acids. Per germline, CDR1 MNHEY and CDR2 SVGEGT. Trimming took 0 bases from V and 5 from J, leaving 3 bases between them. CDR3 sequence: CASSYSRDTQYF. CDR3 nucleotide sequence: TGTGCCAGCAGTTACTCTAGAGATACGCAGTATTTT.

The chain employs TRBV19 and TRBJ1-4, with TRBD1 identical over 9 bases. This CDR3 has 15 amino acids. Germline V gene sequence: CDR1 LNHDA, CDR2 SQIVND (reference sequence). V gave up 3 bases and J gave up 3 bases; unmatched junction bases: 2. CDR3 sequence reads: CASSMGQGPNEKLFF. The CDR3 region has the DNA TGTGCCAGTAGTATGGGACAGGGACCTAATGAAAAACTGTTTTTT.

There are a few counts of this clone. For the CDR3, the DNA is TGTGCCAGTCAACAGGGGTTTGAAGCTTTCTTT. This encodes CASQQGFEAFF. The chain couples TRBV27 to TRBJ1-1; 7 bases fit TRBD1. The CDR3 has 11 residues. CDR1 is MNHEY, CDR2 SMNVEV, per germline (reference sequence). The V and J ends lost 9 bases and 7 bases, in that order; junction bases with no gene match: 5.

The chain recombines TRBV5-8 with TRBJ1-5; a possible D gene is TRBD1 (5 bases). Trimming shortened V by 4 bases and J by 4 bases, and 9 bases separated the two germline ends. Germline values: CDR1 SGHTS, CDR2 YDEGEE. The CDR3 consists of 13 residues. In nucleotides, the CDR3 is TGTGCCAGCAGCCGAGACAGTAATCAGCCCCAGCATTTT. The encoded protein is CASSRDSNQPQHF.

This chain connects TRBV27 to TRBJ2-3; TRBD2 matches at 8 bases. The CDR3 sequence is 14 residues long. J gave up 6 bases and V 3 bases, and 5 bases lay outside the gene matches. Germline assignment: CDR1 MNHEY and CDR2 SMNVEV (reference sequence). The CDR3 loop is CASSLAGGADTQYF. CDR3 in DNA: TGTGCCAGCAGTTTGGCCGGGGGGGCCGATACGCAGTATTTT.

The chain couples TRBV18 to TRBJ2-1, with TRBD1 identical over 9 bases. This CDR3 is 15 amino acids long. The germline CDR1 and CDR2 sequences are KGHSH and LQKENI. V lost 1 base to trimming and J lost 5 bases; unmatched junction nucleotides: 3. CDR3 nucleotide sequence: TGTGCCAGCTCACCACAGACAGGGGGGAACAATGAGCAGTTCTTC. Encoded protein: CASSPQTGGNNEQFF.

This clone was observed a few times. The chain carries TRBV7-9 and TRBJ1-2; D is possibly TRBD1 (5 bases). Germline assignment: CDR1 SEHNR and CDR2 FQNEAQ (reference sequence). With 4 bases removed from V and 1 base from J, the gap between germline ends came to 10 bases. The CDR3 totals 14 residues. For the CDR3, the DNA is TGTGCCAGCAGCTCCCTGACAGATAACTATGGCTACACCTTC. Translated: CASSSLTDNYGYTF.

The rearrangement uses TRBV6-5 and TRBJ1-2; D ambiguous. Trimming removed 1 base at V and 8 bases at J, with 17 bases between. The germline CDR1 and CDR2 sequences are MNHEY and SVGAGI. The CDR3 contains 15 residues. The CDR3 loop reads CASSYFLGAQRGYTF. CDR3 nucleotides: TGTGCCAGCAGTTACTTTTTGGGAGCTCAACGCGGCTACACCTTC.

The CDR3 DNA reads TGTGCCTGGAGGGGGACAGGGGTCTCCTACGAGCAGTACTTC. The encoded protein is CAWRGTGVSYEQYF. This sequence joins TRBV30 and TRBJ2-7, with TRBD1 matching 10 bases. Germline assignment: CDR1 GTSNPN and CDR2 SVGIG (reference sequence). V lost 3 bases to trimming and J lost 0 bases; unmatched junction nucleotides: 2. CDR3 length: 14 amino acids.